These 8 T cell receptor beta chains were sequenced from one sample in a study of T-cell memory formation after mild COVID-19. TCRdb passed the 5' RACE reads through MiXCR, listing each CDR3 protein once. The sample consists of a few hundred thousand distinct CDR3 sequences, 16% of them appearing once. Sample: PBMCs or a T cell subset sorted from them (not recorded which). The receptors were gathered from a man aged 18 to 30 who had mild COVID-19 (a few samples of this study predate the infection). Cell type and time point are not known.

The chain uses TRBV4-3 and TRBJ2-4; D gene ambiguous. In germline, CDR1 is LGHNA, CDR2 YSLEER. V was cut by 1 base and J by 0 bases, with 7 bases left in between. This CDR3 contains 15 residues. The CDR3 DNA is TGCGCCAGCAGCCAAGGAGTCGTAGCCAAAAACATTCAGTACTTC. Translation gives CASSQGVVAKNIQYF.

The rearrangement joins TRBV29-1 to TRBJ1-1; D gene ambiguous. The CDR3 sequence is 13 residues long. Germline assignment: CDR1 SQVTM and CDR2 ANQGSEA. The V and J ends lost 4 bases and 2 bases respectively, with 11 bases between them. DNA for the CDR3: TGCAGCGTTGCAAAAGGGTCCAACACTGAAGCTTTCTTT. It encodes CSVAKGSNTEAFF.

The table lists this clonotype with many counts. This sequence joins TRBV4-1 and TRBJ2-3, with a possible D match to TRBD2 (7 bases). Germline CDR1 reads MGHRA; CDR2 reads YSYEKL. Trimming pared 1 base from V and 2 bases from J, leaving 10 bases between. The CDR3 sequence is 15 residues long. The CDR3 region is CASSQAGGNTDTQYF. The CDR3 nucleotides read TGCGCCAGCAGCCAAGCGGGGGGCAACACAGATACGCAGTATTTT.

V is TRBV7-9 and J is TRBJ2-7; possible D gene TRBD2, 6 bases. V dropped 3 bases and J dropped 0 bases, with 9 bases sitting between them. Germline CDR1 SEHNR, CDR2 FQNEAQ (reference sequence). CDR3 length: 14 residues. The CDR3 protein is CASSFSGFSYEQYF. In DNA form, the CDR3 reads TGTGCCAGCAGCTTCAGCGGGTTCTCCTACGAGCAGTACTTC.

The V call is TRBV6-5, the J call TRBJ2-1; 14 nucleotides align to TRBD2. The CDR3 has 16 residues. With V trimmed by 0 bases and J by 10 bases, 5 bases remained unmatched. Per the germline V gene, CDR1 is MNHEY and CDR2 is SVGAGI. The CDR3 loop is CASSYSGLAGVLEQFF. CDR3 bases: TGTGCCAGCAGTTACTCGGGACTAGCGGGGGTTCTAGAGCAGTTCTTC.

The V and J genes are TRBV6-5 and TRBJ2-7; D may be TRBD1 (5 bases). V lost 6 bases and J 2 bases, leaving 11 bases between the germline ends. CDR1 is MNHEY, CDR2 SVGAGI, per germline. CDR3 length: 13 amino acids. As DNA, the CDR3 is TGTGCCAGCAGCTCACGGACACCCTACGAGCAGTACTTC. This sequence encodes CASSSRTPYEQYF.

This chain joins TRBV10-3 and TRBJ1-2; D may be TRBD1 (5 bases). CDR1 and CDR2 from the germline V gene are ENHRY and SYGVKD. Deletions cut 6 bases from V and 1 base from J, with 9 bases between. This CDR3 contains 13 residues. The CDR3 loop is CAIRGTDNYGYTF. The CDR3 DNA sequence: TGTGCCATCAGGGGGACTGATAACTATGGCTACACCTTC.

This chain connects TRBV7-9 to TRBJ1-5, with 10 nucleotides matching TRBD1. The J segment lost 2 bases and the V segment lost 3 bases, leaving 4 bases of the junction unmatched. The CDR3 covers 16 residues. The V gene's germline CDR1 is SEHNR and CDR2 FQNEAQ (reference sequence). CDR3 loop: CASSFAGTGGNQPQHF. The CDR3 DNA reads as TGTGCCAGCAGCTTTGCCGGGACAGGGGGCAATCAGCCCCAGCATTTT.